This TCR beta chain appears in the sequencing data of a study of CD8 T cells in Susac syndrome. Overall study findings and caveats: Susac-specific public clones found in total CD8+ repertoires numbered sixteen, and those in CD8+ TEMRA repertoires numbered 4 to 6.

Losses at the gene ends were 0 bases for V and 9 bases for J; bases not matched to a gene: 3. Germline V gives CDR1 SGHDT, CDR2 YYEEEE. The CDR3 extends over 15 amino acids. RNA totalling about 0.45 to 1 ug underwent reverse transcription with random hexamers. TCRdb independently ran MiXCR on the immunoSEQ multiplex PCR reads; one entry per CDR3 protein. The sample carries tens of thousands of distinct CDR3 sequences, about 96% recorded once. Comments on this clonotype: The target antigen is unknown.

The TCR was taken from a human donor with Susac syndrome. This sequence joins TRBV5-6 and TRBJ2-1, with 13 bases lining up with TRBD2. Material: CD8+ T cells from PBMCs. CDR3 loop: CASSLGLAGGTEQFF. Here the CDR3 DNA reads TGTGCCAGCAGCTTGGGACTAGCGGGGGGAACTGAGCAGTTCTTC. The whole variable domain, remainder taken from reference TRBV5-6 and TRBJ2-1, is DAGVTQSPTHLIKTRGQQVTLRCSPKSGHDTVSWYQQALGQGPQFIFQYYEEEERQRGNFPDRFSGHQFPNYSSELNVNALLLGDSALYLCASSLGLAGGTEQFFGPGTRLTVL.